This T cell receptor beta chain was documented in a study of blood T cell repertoires in COVID-19 (dated by TCRdb to 2018 to 2021). Background on the whole study: Samples covering the acute and convalescent phases of COVID-19 were provided by collaborators in the United States, Italy and Spain. The prospective study material was composed of cDNA or gDNA derived from T cells, B-cell-depleted T cells, or PBMCs. Deeply sampled blood TCRbeta repertoires from subjects exposed to, actively infected with, or recovered from COVID-19 were included in the dataset. A freely available public database, intended as a resource for researchers studying the immune response to SARS-CoV-2, is where the repertoires were released. The samples were drawn from the first 160 participants of the ongoing ImmuneRACE study and from some 1,300 subjects provided by 6 global collaborators. Nearly every sample came with metadata listing a de-identified subject ID, COVID-19 status, age in years and sex. Where available, HLA class I and class II types were taken from metadata supplied by the sample provider and were not determined by assay-based typing. General findings and caveats noted by the study authors: Clinical and demographic metadata were provided uncurated, with the amount varying by source and participant.

The immunoSEQ Assay, a bias-controlled multiplex PCR, was used to amplify TCRbeta CDR3 regions from genomic DNA. Per the original workflow: The number of nucleated cells in each sample was estimated from the amplification of reference gene primers within the assay. To quantify the absolute abundance of each unique TCRbeta CDR3 rearrangement, sequence reads were collapsed and filtered. For each sample, productive Simpson clonality was calculated as the square root of Simpson's diversity index over productive rearrangements. Not all clones reach the TCRdb copy of this immuneACCESS table, which keeps in-frame sequences only. Checked studies attribute under half of the gap to unresolved V genes and leave the rest unexplained. That table gives V, J and clone size, and the DNA gave D and trimming. The sample contains some 48,000 clones, approximately 93% of them found a single time. Of the sample, roughly 1% is held by the ten largest clones.

Comments on this clone: There is no known antigen for this receptor. Base-call qualities are not available, and no considerably larger clone is one nucleotide away.

At one collaborating source in Seattle, patients were enrolled during active infection and were followed longitudinally through the course of disease. Whole blood was collected in K2EDTA tubes by collaborating institutions according to the institutions' own protocols. For TCRbeta analysis, collaborator samples were shipped as frozen whole blood, as isolated PBMCs, or as DNA extracted from either sample type. From cysteine to phenylalanine, the CDR3 is 16 amino acids long. Of all the DNA, just the CDR3 is kept, 48 bases in frame from base 1. V is shortened by 5 bases, J by 0 bases, and the region joining them spans 14 bases. The germline V gene encodes CDR1 SGHAT and CDR2 FQNNGV.

The specimen sequenced was peripheral blood. The receptor chain draws on TRBV11-2 and TRBJ1-3, with a weak D call of TRBD1 (5 bases match). This clonotype was sampled from a man aged 60-69 years with COVID-19, enrolled during active disease. Here the CDR3 is given as CASSRRQFVSGNTIYF. The bases read TGTGCCAGCAGCCGAAGACAGTTCGTCTCTGGAAACACCATATATTTT.